This entry features one T cell receptor (beta chain) sequence. Per the authors' pipeline: Reference gene primers were amplified, and this amplification served to estimate nucleated cell counts. Libraries were prepared by immunoSEQ multiplex PCR; TCRdb keeps only in-frame clonotypes and omits some of them. That table gives V, J and clone size, and the DNA gave D and trimming. The sample includes about 70,000 clones, roughly nine tenths of them seen just once. This sample was included in a study of blood T cell repertoires in COVID-19. Background on the study: T cells, B-cell-depleted T cells, or PBMCs provided the cDNA or gDNA that served as material.

CDR3 length: 13 residues. Trimming pared 4 bases from V and 6 bases from J, leaving 11 bases between. Germline CDR1 SGHNT, CDR2 YENEEA. The TCR sequence derives from a man in his 60s with acute or convalescent COVID-19. The chain uses TRBV11-3 and TRBJ2-3; D perhaps matches TRBD1 (6 bases). Sequenced sample: peripheral blood. CDR3 sequence: CASSSRGYDTQYF. CDR3 coding DNA: TGTGCCAGCAGCTCCAGGGGTTACGATACGCAGTATTTT.